One sample yielded the 29 T cell receptor beta chains listed below, sequenced in a study of OX40 agonist ivuxolimab in advanced cancers. The data were produced by immunoSEQ multiplex PCR, yet TCRdb's version contains in-frame clones alone and is incomplete. The data contain tens of thousands of clones, around 86% of them seen just once; the ten biggest clones take up approximately 4%. Material: CD4+ or CD8+ T cells sorted from blood, obtained in a trial of the OX40 agonist ivuxolimab. These receptors originate from an adult with an advanced solid tumor such as melanoma, head and neck, liver or kidney cancer.

The rearrangement joins TRBV7-9 to TRBJ1-4; D is ambiguous. V lost 3 bases and J 8 bases, leaving 10 bases between the germline ends. The CDR3 extends over 13 amino acids. Germline CDR1 and CDR2: SEHNR and FQNEAQ (reference sequence). The CDR3 bases are TGTGCCAGCAGCTTCGTCAGAAGCGAAAAACTGTTTTTT. Translating it yields CASSFVRSEKLFF.

This rearrangement joins TRBV19 to TRBJ1-2, with D possibly being TRBD1 (5 bases). The V end lost 0 bases, the J end lost 2 bases, and 10 bases lay between the germline ends. The CDR3 consists of 15 residues. Germline V gene data show CDR1 as LNHDA and CDR2 as SQIVND (reference sequence). CDR3 nucleotides: TGTGCCAGTAGTATAGAAGTGGGGCGGAACTATGGCTACACCTTC. Residues: CASSIEVGRNYGYTF.

V gene TRBV19 combines with J gene TRBJ1-1; D is uncertain. There are 14 residues in the CDR3. Germline V lookup: CDR1 LNHDA, CDR2 SQIVND (reference sequence). The V end lost 2 bases, the J end lost 2 bases, and 9 bases lay between the germline ends. CDR3 coding DNA: TGTGCCAGTAGTATAAGACGAACCAACACTGAAGCTTTCTTT. Translated: CASSIRRTNTEAFF.

This clone was detected only a few times. J is TRBJ2-1 and V is TRBV4-1; 14 bases align to TRBD2. After removal of 5 bases from V and 9 bases from J, the junction contained 15 bases not matched to a gene. Germline V gene lookup returns CDR1 MGHRA and CDR2 YSYEKL. The CDR3 is made up of 18 amino acids. This CDR3 reads CASSSPPTSGGVTTEQFF. The CDR3 DNA is TGCGCCAGCAGCTCACCCCCGACTAGCGGGGGGGTAACAACTGAGCAGTTCTTC.

The rearrangement joins TRBV6-6 to TRBJ2-3, with D uncertain. There are 11 residues in the CDR3. Trimming took 6 bases from V and 2 from J, leaving 3 bases between them. Germline V gene sequence: CDR1 MNHNY, CDR2 SVGAGI (reference sequence). CDR3 DNA sequence: TGTGCCAGCAGGAACACAGATACGCAGTATTTT. Its translation: CASRNTDTQYF.

This clone occurred once. Here the CDR3 DNA reads TGTGCCAGTAGTATACCGGGGACCTACGAGCAGTACTTC. Amino acids: CASSIPGTYEQYF. The V call is TRBV19, the J call TRBJ2-7, with D possibly matching TRBD2 (5 bases). In germline, CDR1 is LNHDA, CDR2 SQIVND (reference sequence). The CDR3 extends over 13 amino acids. V was trimmed by 2 bases and J by 2 bases, leaving 7 bases between them.

DNA for the CDR3: TGTGCCAGCAGTCACGAACCGAGCGGGACAGGAAAGGCTTTCTTT. This codes for CASSHEPSGTGKAFF. The chain joins TRBV11-2 to TRBJ1-1, with 8 bases lining up with TRBD1. The CDR3 consists of 15 residues. Per germline, CDR1 SGHAT and CDR2 FQNNGV. J gave up 11 bases and V 6 bases, and 17 bases lay outside the gene matches.

V and J are TRBV5-4 and TRBJ1-4; D not resolved. The V end was cut by 3 bases, the J end by 6 bases, with 12 bases between. There are 14 residues in the CDR3. Germline V gene lookup returns CDR1 SGHNT and CDR2 YYREEE (reference sequence). CDR3 DNA: TGTGCCAGCAGCTCCCCGGGCCGGGATGAAAAACTGTTTTTT. It is translated as CASSSPGRDEKLFF. Together with reference TRBV5-4 and TRBJ1-4, the CDR3 gives the full variable domain: ETGVTQSPTHLIKTRGQQVTLRCSSQSGHNTVSWYQQALGQGPQFIFQYYREEENGRGNFPPRFSGLQFPNYSSELNVNALELDDSALYLCASSSPGRDEKLFFGSGTQLSVL.

This clone was seen only once. The CDR3 DNA sequence: TGTGCCAGTAGTATACTACAGGGGGGCACTAATGAAAAACTGTTTTTT. It yields the protein CASSILQGGTNEKLFF. The chain links TRBV19 to TRBJ1-4, with 8 bases that match TRBD1. Per the germline V gene, CDR1 is LNHDA and CDR2 is SQIVND (reference sequence). V lost 2 bases to trimming and J lost 2 bases; unmatched junction nucleotides: 4. CDR3 length equals 16 residues. The full variable domain, rest sourced from reference TRBV19 and TRBJ1-4, is DGGITQSPKYLFRKEGQNVTLSCEQNLNHDAMYWYRQDPGQGLRLIYYSQIVNDFQKGDIAEGYSVSREKKESFPLTVTSAQKNPTAFYLCASSILQGGTNEKLFFGSGTQLSVL.

This clone was observed a few times. This chain connects TRBV6-6 to TRBJ2-3; D gene unclear. The CDR3 contains 13 residues. The V gene lost 7 bases and the J gene lost 1 base, with 9 bases spanning the gap. Germline assignment: CDR1 MNHNY and CDR2 SVGAGI (reference sequence). CDR3 in DNA: TGTGCCAGCATCGCGGCGGGCACAGATACGCAGTATTTT. Amino acids: CASIAAGTDTQYF.

The V call is TRBV11-2, the J call TRBJ2-3; D is ambiguous. The CDR3 contains 15 residues. V was trimmed by 7 bases and J by 4 bases, leaving 18 bases between them. The germline V gene encodes CDR1 SGHAT and CDR2 FQNNGV. The CDR3 DNA reads as TGTGCCAGCAAATATCCCCCCCCCAGGCCAGATACGCAGTATTTT. It translates to CASKYPPPRPDTQYF.

The CDR3 DNA is TGCGCCAGCAGCCAGACAGATAACTATGGCTACACCTTC. Encoded protein: CASSQTDNYGYTF. The chain links TRBV4-1 to TRBJ1-2; TRBD1 might be the D (5 bases). The germline gives CDR1 MGHRA, CDR2 YSYEKL. CDR3 length: 13 residues. V lost 3 bases and J 1 base, leaving 6 bases between the germline ends.

Written as DNA, the CDR3 is TGTGCCAGCAGAGAACTAGGGTCAGCCAAAAACATTCAGTACTTC. Translating gives CASRELGSAKNIQYF. The chain combines TRBV6-1 with TRBJ2-4, with D perhaps matching TRBD2 (5 bases). In germline, CDR1 is MNHNS, CDR2 SASEGT. There are 15 residues in the CDR3. The V end lost 6 bases, the J end lost 0 bases, and 12 bases lay between the germline ends.

The chain couples TRBV6-1 to TRBJ1-1, with 8 bases lining up with TRBD1. The V segment lost 7 bases and the J segment 12 bases; nucleotides outside the gene matches: 10. Germline lookup yields CDR1 MNHNS and CDR2 SASEGT. This CDR3 contains 12 residues. CDR3 sequence reads: CASTLDRGLTFF. The CDR3, as DNA: TGTGCCAGCACCCTCGACAGGGGCTTAACTTTCTTT.

The V gene is TRBV4-1, the J gene TRBJ2-3, with D perhaps TRBD2 (6 bases). In germline, CDR1 is MGHRA, CDR2 YSYEKL. V lost 2 bases to trimming and J lost 4 bases, with 7 bases between them. The CDR3 is 13 residues long. Here the CDR3 reads CASSQPGADTQYF. CDR3 DNA: TGCGCCAGCAGCCAACCGGGGGCAGATACGCAGTATTTT.

The chain uses TRBV7-2 and TRBJ1-1; unclear D gene. Germline V gene data show CDR1 as SGHTA and CDR2 as FQGNSA. V was clipped by 3 bases and J by 11 bases, with 10 bases between them. This CDR3 has 11 residues. The CDR3 is CASSFRQAAFF. The CDR3, as DNA: TGTGCCAGCAGCTTTCGGCAGGCGGCTTTCTTT.

This sequence joins TRBV7-9 and TRBJ1-6; TRBD1 matches 9 bases. The CDR3 contains 18 residues. Germline assignment: CDR1 SEHNR and CDR2 FQNEAQ (reference sequence). Trimming took 5 bases from V and 9 from J; bases not matched to a gene: 17. The CDR3 DNA sequence: TGTGCCAGCAGCCAAGCTCGAGGGGACAGGGAATCTCGTTCACCCCTCCACTTT. The encoded protein is CASSQARGDRESRSPLHF.

In the case of this clone: The same CDR3 arises from other DNA sequences in this sample as well. The chain has TRBV19 and TRBJ1-2; unclear D gene. V was cut by 7 bases and J by 4 bases, with 10 bases left in between. The germline V gene has CDR1 LNHDA and CDR2 SQIVND (reference sequence). The CDR3 sequence is 12 residues long. The CDR3 sequence is CASISHGYGYTF. CDR3 nucleotide sequence: TGTGCCAGTATCTCCCACGGCTATGGCTACACCTTC.

The V gene is TRBV28, the J gene TRBJ1-4, with 7 positions matching TRBD1. Unmatched junction bases numbered 6, after V lost 7 bases and J lost 7 bases. The CDR3 runs 13 residues. Per the germline V gene, CDR1 is MDHEN and CDR2 is SYDVKM. The CDR3 nucleotides read TGTGCCAGCACGAGGGGGCTGGGTGAAAAACTGTTTTTT. Residues: CASTRGLGEKLFF.

The chain uses TRBV6-1 and TRBJ1-1; D ambiguous. V lost 6 bases and J lost 8, with 10 bases in between. CDR1 MNHNS and CDR2 SASEGT come from the germline V gene. The CDR3 has 11 amino acids. CDR3 bases: TGTGCCAGCAGGAGGGCCCAGGAAGCTTTCTTT. This translates into CASRRAQEAFF.

The gene calls are TRBV2 and TRBJ1-3; no firm D call. Germline V gene data show CDR1 as SNHLY and CDR2 as FYNNEI. The CDR3 is 14 residues long. Trimming removed 7 bases at V and 6 bases at J, with 16 bases between. CDR3 amino acids: CASTVEGSANTIYF. In DNA, the CDR3 is TGTGCCAGCACCGTAGAGGGTTCGGCAAACACCATATATTTT.

The rearrangement links TRBV5-1 to TRBJ1-1; D gene unclear. V was cut by 1 base and J by 4 bases, with 8 bases left in between. CDR3 length: 13 residues. In germline, CDR1 is SGHRS, CDR2 YFSETQ. CDR3 in amino acids: CASSLILATEAFF. The CDR3, as DNA: TGCGCCAGCAGCTTGATTCTGGCCACTGAAGCTTTCTTT. The variable domain in full, completed from reference TRBV5-1 and TRBJ1-1, reads KAGVTQTPRYLIKTRGQQVTLSCSPISGHRSVSWYQQTPGQGLQFLFEYFSETQRNKGNFPGRFSGRQFSNSRSEMNVSTLELGDSALYLCASSLILATEAFFGQGTRLTVV.

The chain links TRBV7-9 to TRBJ2-7; maybe TRBD2 (6 bases). The germline gives CDR1 SEHNR, CDR2 FQNEAQ (reference sequence). The CDR3 spans 15 residues. The germline V and J ends were trimmed by 5 bases and 0 bases, with 14 bases remaining between them. CDR3 in amino acids: CASSEWGDLSYEQYF. The CDR3 DNA sequence: TGTGCCAGCAGCGAATGGGGGGATCTCTCCTACGAGCAGTACTTC.

The chain recombines TRBV7-9 with TRBJ1-1, with unresolved D. CDR1 and CDR2 from the germline V gene are SEHNR and FQNEAQ (reference sequence). V lost 5 bases and J 3 bases, leaving 19 bases between the germline ends. This CDR3 comprises 16 residues. The CDR3 here is CASSPILLRAHTEAFF. DNA for the CDR3: TGTGCCAGCAGCCCGATCCTCCTGAGGGCTCACACTGAAGCTTTCTTT.

The V and J genes are TRBV15 and TRBJ2-3; D tentatively fits TRBD1 or TRBD2 (5 bases each). In germline, CDR1 is LNHNV, CDR2 YYDKDF (reference sequence). CDR3 length: 14 residues. V gave up 8 bases and J gave up 3 bases, with 15 bases separating them. The CDR3 reads CATSPGHKTDTQYF. In DNA form, the CDR3 reads TGTGCCACCTCACCGGGGCATAAAACAGATACGCAGTATTTT.

This chain uses TRBV5-1 with TRBJ2-1; a possible D gene is TRBD1 (6 bases). The V end lost 2 bases, the J end lost 4 bases, and 10 bases lay between the germline ends. CDR3 length: 14 amino acids. Germline V gives CDR1 SGHRS, CDR2 YFSETQ. The CDR3 bases are TGCGCCAGCAGCTTTAGGGGGACGTACAATGAGCAGTTCTTC. As protein: CASSFRGTYNEQFF.

The V call is TRBV6-1, the J call TRBJ2-5; no clear D gene. Trimming stripped 5 bases from V and 2 bases from J, with 6 bases between. The CDR3 extends over 12 amino acids. Germline V gene lookup returns CDR1 MNHNS and CDR2 SASEGT. CDR3 amino acids: CASSPPQETQYF. The CDR3 DNA reads as TGTGCCAGCAGTCCCCCACAAGAGACCCAGTACTTC.

The rearrangement links TRBV10-3 to TRBJ2-7, with a possible D match to TRBD1 (6 bases). The CDR3 is 12 residues long. Looked up from germline, CDR1 is ENHRY and CDR2 is SYGVKD. V lost 10 bases, J lost 5 bases, and 15 bases lay in between. CDR3 sequence: CATNAGVDEQYF. The CDR3, as DNA: TGTGCCACCAACGCAGGGGTTGACGAGCAGTACTTC.

The chain carries TRBV6-5 and TRBJ2-5; D is unresolved. Germline V gene sequence: CDR1 MNHEY, CDR2 SVGAGI. The CDR3 is 14 amino acids. Trimming stripped 6 bases from V and 0 bases from J, with 11 bases between. The CDR3 DNA reads TGTGCCAGCAGCTCGGACGGATACCAAGAGACCCAGTACTTC. Amino acids: CASSSDGYQETQYF.